Each of the 11 T cell receptor beta chains below was sequenced from the same sample in a study of cytomegalovirus exposure and HLA in healthy donors (dated by TCRdb to about 2017). Library preparation used the immunoSEQ multiplex PCR assay. For the multiplex PCR, a mixture combining 60 forward primers for TCR Vbeta segments and 13 reverse primers for TCR Jbeta segments was used. TCRdb re-hosts the immuneACCESS table, in-frame sequences only. Its copies lack some clones; in the studies checked, an unresolved V gene accounts for under half of them, and the cause for the rest is not known. The sample table holds tens of thousands of clones, of which about 80% were seen once. The ten biggest clones cover 7% to 7.5% of the sample. Sequenced sample: PBMCs. The receptors stem from a woman in her forties in good health and CMV-seronegative.

The rearrangement links TRBV9 to TRBJ1-2; D might be TRBD1 (6 bases). Germline V gene sequence: CDR1 SGDLS, CDR2 YYNGEE. V lost 4 bases to trimming and J lost 5 bases, with 6 bases between them. The CDR3 runs to 11 residues. The CDR3 sequence: CASSQGYGYTF. CDR3 bases: TGTGCCAGCAGCCAGGGGTATGGCTACACCTTC.

This clone was counted only a few times. The chain has TRBV7-9 and TRBJ2-1, with a possible D match to TRBD2 (5 bases). The CDR3 loop spans 19 amino acids. V shed 6 bases and J shed 4 bases, with 28 bases lying between them. Germline values: CDR1 SEHNR, CDR2 FQNEAQ (reference sequence). The CDR3 loop reads CASRRSRSGLAREYNEQFF. The CDR3 nucleotides read TGTGCCAGCAGACGCTCTAGGTCTGGTCTGGCGAGGGAATACAATGAGCAGTTCTTC.

The table lists this clone with a few counts. The J gene is TRBJ2-1, the V gene TRBV27; possible D gene TRBD1, 6 bases. This CDR3 is built from 16 residues. Germline lookup yields CDR1 MNHEY and CDR2 SMNVEV (reference sequence). V was cut by 5 bases and J by 1 base, with 15 bases left in between. The CDR3 DNA sequence: TGTGCCAGCAGTAAACTGACAGGACTTTCCTACAATGAGCAGTTCTTC. This codes for CASSKLTGLSYNEQFF.

V usage is TRBV7-8 and J usage is TRBJ2-1; 9 bases map to TRBD2. CDR3 size: 18 residues. CDR1 SGHVS and CDR2 FQNEAQ come from the germline V gene. V was pared by 4 bases and J by 5 bases, with 15 bases of the junction left unmatched. Written as DNA, the CDR3 is TGTGCCAGCAGCTCAAGATGGGCGGGGGGGGTTTCCAACAATGAGCAGTTCTTC. Translated: CASSSRWAGGVSNNEQFF.

The CDR3 reads CSVPDSGRDYTF. The CDR3 nucleotides are TGCAGCGTTCCGGACAGTGGGAGGGACTACACCTTC. The V call is TRBV29-1, the J call TRBJ1-2, with D maybe TRBD1 (6 bases). Trimming took 5 bases from V and 10 from J, leaving 17 bases between them. The CDR3 covers 12 residues. Germline CDR1 is SQVTM and CDR2 is ANQGSEA.

The chain couples TRBV2 to TRBJ2-7, with D unresolved. V gave up 8 bases and J gave up 0 bases, with 11 bases separating them. Germline-derived CDR1 and CDR2 are SNHLY and FYNNEI. CDR3 length equals 13 residues. Written as DNA, the CDR3 is TGTGCCAGCGGTTTACTTTTCTCCTACGAGCAGTACTTC. Protein sequence: CASGLLFSYEQYF.

The chain joins TRBV7-2 to TRBJ2-1, with D possibly TRBD2 on 5 matching bases. This CDR3 has 15 amino acids. Germline CDR1 SGHTA, CDR2 FQGNSA. Trimming removed 2 bases from V and 5 bases from J, with 13 bases in between. CDR3 nucleotides: TGTGCCAGCAGCTTACTAGCCACATACAACAATGAGCAGTTCTTC. Residues: CASSLLATYNNEQFF.

V usage is TRBV5-1 and J usage is TRBJ2-7; TRBD1 aligns across 7 bases. Trimming at V came to 4 bases and at J to 5 bases, leaving 9 bases not matched to a gene. Germline values: CDR1 SGHRS, CDR2 YFSETQ. CDR3 length: 14 amino acids. The chain's CDR3 is CASSPTGKTNEQYF. For the CDR3, the DNA is TGCGCCAGCAGCCCGACAGGGAAAACCAACGAGCAGTACTTC.

V usage is TRBV9 and J usage is TRBJ2-7, with 14 bases lining up with TRBD2. This CDR3 region has 19 residues. Germline CDR1 and CDR2: SGDLS and YYNGEE. Germline trimming cut 0 bases from V and 3 bases from J; bases unmatched to any gene: 11. Written as DNA, the CDR3 is TGTGCCAGCAGCGTAGGCCCTGGACTAGCGGGAGGATTCCGCTACGAGCAGTACTTC. Amino acid sequence: CASSVGPGLAGGFRYEQYF.

The V call is TRBV7-3, the J call TRBJ2-5; TRBD2 agrees at 9 bases. This CDR3 comprises 13 residues. V shed 5 bases and J 5 bases; nucleotides not matched to a gene: 3. CDR1 is SGHTA and CDR2 is FQGTGA in the germline V gene. The DNA of the CDR3 is TGTGCCAGCAGCCGGGGACTAGCCGAGACCCAGTACTTC. Translated, it gives CASSRGLAETQYF.

This clone was found once. The chain is built from TRBV9 and TRBJ2-1; D possibly corresponds to TRBD2 (6 bases). In germline, CDR1 is SGDLS, CDR2 YYNGEE. Between the trimmed V and J ends, which lost 3 bases and 7 bases, there was a span of 23 bases. The CDR3 has 17 amino acids. The CDR3 reads CASSDLTSPFPWNEQFF. The CDR3 region has the DNA TGTGCCAGCAGCGACTTGACTAGTCCTTTTCCATGGAATGAGCAGTTCTTC.